The TCR beta chain under discussion was sequenced for a study of cytomegalovirus exposure and HLA in healthy donors. Background on the study: As released early, the data held approximately 80 million unique TCRs from HLA-typed donors.

A word on this clone: What it recognizes is unknown.

It was with 60 Vbeta and 13 Jbeta primers that the PCR ran. Only in-frame clones appear in the TCRdb table, and some are missing; sequencing was by immunoSEQ multiplex PCR. The profile shows about 120,000 clones, over 65% of them singletons. Regarding the study as a whole: Later genetic work tied a missense DCLRE1C variant to beta-chain V and J trimming. The authors later found TCR association rates varying by HLA locus, with DRB1 most and HLA-C fewest.

Specimen: PBMCs. The clonotype originates from a woman between 40 and 50 years old in good health and CMV-seropositive.

This chain's CDR3 is CASSASGEGNTIYF. The CDR3, as DNA: TGTGCCAGCAGTGCGTCGGGGGAGGGAAACACCATATATTTT. The rearrangement joins TRBV6-5 to TRBJ1-3; maybe TRBD1 (5 bases). CDR3 length equals 14 residues. The V end was cut by 5 bases, the J end by 4 bases, with 12 bases between. CDR1 is MNHEY and CDR2 is SVGAGI in the germline V gene.